The entry below gives a single TCR beta chain sequence along with its context. TCRdb reanalysed the 5' RACE reads using MiXCR and keeps one entry per CDR3 protein. The table shows around 500,000 distinct CDR3 sequences, with 11% to 15% occurring only once. This specimen belongs to a study of identical twins. Germline loops: CDR1 DFQATT, CDR2 SNEGSKA (reference sequence). V was trimmed by 5 bases and J by 3 bases, leaving 11 bases between them. This CDR3 has 12 residues. These records were also assigned to another study, of yellow fever vaccine responses in identical twins.

Sequenced sample: CD4+ T cells sorted from blood. The receptor was derived from a woman aged 18-29 years in good health. V gene TRBV20-1 combines with J gene TRBJ2-7; tentatively, D is TRBD2 (5 bases). The DNA for the CDR3 is TGCAGTGCTGACTTACGGGGCTACGAGCAGTACTTC. It codes for CSADLRGYEQYF.